This T cell receptor (beta chain) emerged from a study of CD8+CD57+ T cells in acquired aplastic anemia. Study as a whole: On average, sorted CD4+ and CD8+ cells gave around 3 ug of DNA. Findings and limits, study-wide: Between patients and controls, over 25 CD8+ CDR3 sequences were found in common. Significant differences in CD8+ Simpson's diversity were not observed between patients and controls.

Investigators profiled TCR beta VDJ and CDR3 from genomic DNA template. A single record per CDR3 protein comes from TCRdb applying MiXCR to the reads. The data hold some 240,000 distinct CDR3 sequences, with 34% observed a single time. This clonotype was observed at least ten times. Its antigen is not known. Material for sequencing was sorted CD4+, CD8+, or CD8+CD57+ T cells (not recorded which) from PBMCs. This TCR derives from a human donor in good health, serving as a control.

The DNA of the CDR3 is TGTGCCAGCAGTCCTAGGACAGGGGGCACCTCCTACGAGCAGTACTTC. Translated, it gives CASSPRTGGTSYEQYF. The chain uses TRBV12-3 or TRBV12-4 and TRBJ2-7, with TRBD1 identical over 11 bases. V shed 5 bases, J shed 0 bases, and the junction held 6 bases outside the gene matches. The CDR3 contains 16 residues.